The following is a T cell receptor beta chain sequence with its context. At the DNA level, this CDR3 is encoded by other sequences in the same sample as well. Terminally differentiated effector memory CD45RA+ cells were left out of the naive CD8 fraction, which was CD45RO-negative and positively selected for CCR7. The data stem from a study of shared clonotypes between healthy human individuals. Method: immunoSEQ multiplex PCR; TCRdb's copy keeps in-frame clones and lacks some. Of about 2.1 million clones listed, just over 90% are singletons. Material: naive CD8+ T cells from PBMCs. This sequence was found in a young man in good health. Some clones in this sample may be carry-over from other donors' samples.

CDR3 coding DNA: TGCGCCAGCAGTTACACAGATACGCAGTATTTT. The encoded protein is CASSYTDTQYF. This chain joins TRBV5-1 and TRBJ2-3; D is unclear. CDR3 length equals 11 residues. Trimming took off 5 bases at V and 2 bases at J, with 3 bases between the two ends. Germline V lookup: CDR1 SGHRS, CDR2 YFSETQ.